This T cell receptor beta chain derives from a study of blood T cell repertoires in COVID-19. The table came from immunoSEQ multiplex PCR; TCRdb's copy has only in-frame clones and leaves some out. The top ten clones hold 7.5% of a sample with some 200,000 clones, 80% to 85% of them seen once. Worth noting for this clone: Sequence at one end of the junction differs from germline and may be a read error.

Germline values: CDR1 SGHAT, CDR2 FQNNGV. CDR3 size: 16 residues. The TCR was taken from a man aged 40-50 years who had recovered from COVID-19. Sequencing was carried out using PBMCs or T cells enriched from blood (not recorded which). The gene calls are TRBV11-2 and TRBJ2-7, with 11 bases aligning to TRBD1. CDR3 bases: TGTGTCAGCAGCTTCACCTGGACAGGGGGCGTCTACGAGCAGTACTTC. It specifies CVSSFTWTGGVYEQYF.